Detailed here is one T cell receptor (beta chain). Antigen unknown. This sample stems from a study of shared clonotypes between healthy human individuals. Study-level findings and limits: Among non-shared clonotypes, generation probabilities were lower than among those shared by all four donors.

Trimming left V 2 bases short and J 6 bases short, with 7 bases between. Germline-derived CDR1 and CDR2 are LGHNA and YSLEER. CDR3 length: 13 residues. Every immunoSEQ plate was one replicate of a subset's evenly spread DNA. Assay used: immunoSEQ multiplex PCR; TCRdb lists only in-frame clones, some missing. The sample contains more than 1 million clones, approximately 80% of which appear only once. The V call is TRBV4-3, the J call TRBJ2-2; D unclear. Sequencing used memory CD4+ T cells from PBMCs. Subset described: CD45RA-negative fraction. The clonotype originates from a young man in good health. Some clones in this sample may be carry-over from other donors' samples. The CDR3 region is CASSQPPAGELFF. The CDR3 DNA reads TGCGCCAGCAGCCAACCTCCGGCCGGGGAGCTGTTTTTT.